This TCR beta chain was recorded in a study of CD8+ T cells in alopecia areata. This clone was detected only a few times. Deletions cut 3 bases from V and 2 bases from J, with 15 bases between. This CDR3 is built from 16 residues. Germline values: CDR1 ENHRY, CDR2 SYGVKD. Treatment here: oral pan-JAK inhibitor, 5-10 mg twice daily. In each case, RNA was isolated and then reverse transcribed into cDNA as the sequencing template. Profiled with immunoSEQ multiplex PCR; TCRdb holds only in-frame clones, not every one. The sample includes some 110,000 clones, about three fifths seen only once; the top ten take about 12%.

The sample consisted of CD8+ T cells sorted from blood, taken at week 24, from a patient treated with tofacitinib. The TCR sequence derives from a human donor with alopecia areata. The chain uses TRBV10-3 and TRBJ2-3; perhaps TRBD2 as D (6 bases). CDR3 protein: CAISDRGTTNTDTQYF. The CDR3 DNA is TGTGCCATCAGTGATCGGGGGACGACCAACACAGATACGCAGTATTTT.